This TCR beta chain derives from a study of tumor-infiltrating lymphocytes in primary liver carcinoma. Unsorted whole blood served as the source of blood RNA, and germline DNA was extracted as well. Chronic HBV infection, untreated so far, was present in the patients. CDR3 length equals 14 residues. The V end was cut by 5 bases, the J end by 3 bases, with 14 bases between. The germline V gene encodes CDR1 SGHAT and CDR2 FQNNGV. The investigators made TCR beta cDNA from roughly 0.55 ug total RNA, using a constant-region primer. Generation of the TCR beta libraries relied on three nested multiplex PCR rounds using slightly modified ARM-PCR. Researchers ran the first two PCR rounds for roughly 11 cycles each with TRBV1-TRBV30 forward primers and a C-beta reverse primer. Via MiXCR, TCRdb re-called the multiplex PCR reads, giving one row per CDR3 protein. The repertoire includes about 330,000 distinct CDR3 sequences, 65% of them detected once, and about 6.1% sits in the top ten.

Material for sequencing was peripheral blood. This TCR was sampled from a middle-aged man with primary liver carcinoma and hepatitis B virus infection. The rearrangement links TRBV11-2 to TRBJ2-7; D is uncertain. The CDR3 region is CASSPRDGHYEQYF. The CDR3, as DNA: TGTGCCAGCAGCCCGAGAGACGGCCACTACGAGCAGTACTTC.